Only one count was recorded for the clone carrying this TCR beta chain. Its specificity is unknown. These data originate in a study of T cells in Graves' hyperthyroidism and ophthalmopathy. The study, taken as a whole, reports: Expanded thyroid clonotypes (above 0.001) were mostly also found in blood.

J lost 3 bases, V lost 8 bases, and 3 bases had no gene match. The CDR3 has 14 amino acids. Germline-derived CDR1 and CDR2 are LNHDA and SQIVND (reference sequence). What was amplified from RNA transcripts were TCR beta CDR3 regions. First-round RT-PCR with HTBI primers amplified the TCR CDR3 region. One entry per CDR3 protein results from TCRdb running MiXCR on the multiplex PCR reads. The data show 500,000 to 650,000 distinct CDR3 sequences, about 45% seen once. Diagnoses were established using clinical symptoms, serum thyroxine and TRAb, thyroid ultrasound and orbital computed tomography. Material for sequencing was peripheral blood or thyroid tissue (not recorded which). This sequence joins TRBV19 and TRBJ2-2; 10 nucleotides match TRBD1. The TCR was taken from an adult woman with Graves' disease, either hyperthyroidism or ophthalmopathy (not recorded which). In DNA form, the CDR3 reads TGTGCCAGTCGGGACAGGGGTCACACCGGGGAGCTGTTTTTT. Translation: CASRDRGHTGELFF.